This record covers a single T cell receptor (beta chain). The data stem from a study of shared T cell receptors in the human thymus. Per the germline V gene, CDR1 is LNHDA and CDR2 is SQIVND (reference sequence). This CDR3 has 16 amino acids. Unmatched junction bases numbered 9, after V lost 5 bases and J lost 0 bases. Data came from immunoSEQ multiplex PCR; TCRdb stores just in-frame clones and leaves some out. The sample lists over 450,000 clones, about four fifths occurring once. These same data were also listed under a study on human thymus T cells. Turning to that study: Thymus pieces cut out during corrective heart surgery were the tissue that was used. Unrelated individuals had highly overlapping thymic repertoires, as reported in related research.

This TCR was recovered from a boy younger than two with a congenital heart defect. This chain connects TRBV19 to TRBJ1-1, with TRBD1 identical over 7 bases. Material: thymocytes. Here the CDR3 reads CASSFRDRDMNTEAFF. CDR3 sequence (DNA): TGTGCCAGTAGTTTCCGCGACAGGGATATGAACACTGAAGCTTTCTTT.